The entry that follows covers one T cell receptor beta chain sequence. Antigen: not known. V lost 1 base to trimming and J lost 1 base, with 8 bases between them. The CDR3 extends over 15 amino acids. Germline assignment: CDR1 LGHDT and CDR2 YNNKEL (reference sequence). After 5'RACE with constant-segment primers, TCR alpha and TCR beta cDNA libraries carrying sample barcodes and UMIs were obtained. One entry per CDR3 protein, called by TCRdb with MiXCR from the 5' RACE reads. Counted here are 100,000 to 130,000 distinct CDR3 sequences, 18% occurring once; the ten biggest clones make up around 5.1%. These data are taken from a study of T-cell memory formation after mild COVID-19. Study summary: TCR clusters were mostly confined to one donor each.

Study outcomes and limitations: Whereas later expanders leaned CD4+, clones contracting day 15 to 85 showed a balanced CD4/CD8 makeup.

This chain uses TRBV3-1 with TRBJ1-5; D is undetermined. The receptor was isolated from a man aged 18 to 30 who had mild COVID-19 (a few samples of this study predate the infection). Cell type and time point are not known. Sequencing was done on a sample of PBMCs or a T cell subset sorted from them (not recorded which). The CDR3 DNA reads TGTGCCAGCAGCCAAGGCCTCGAAAGCAATCAGCCCCAGCATTTT. Translated: CASSQGLESNQPQHF.